The 5 T cell receptor beta chains below were found in one sample sequenced in a study of human T cells and chemical hapten exposure. Time point specified: healthy volunteer bleed at 6 weeks. Whole blood that had not been fractionated was the source of extracted total RNA. TCRdb passed the RACE reads through MiXCR, listing each CDR3 protein once. Seen here are some 65,000 distinct CDR3 sequences, around 6.3% observed once, and the top ten hold 3% to 4%. Sequencing input: whole blood. The receptors originated from a female donor in good health. Some clones in this sample may be carry-over from other donors' samples.

The table lists this clonotype with many counts. The chain is built from TRBV7-3 and TRBJ2-6; the D is unclear. Germline V gene lookup returns CDR1 SGHTA and CDR2 FQGTGA. The CDR3 runs to 15 residues. V lost 4 bases, J lost 0 bases, and 7 bases lay in between. Here the CDR3 reads CASSWAYSGANVLTF. In DNA, the CDR3 is TGTGCCAGCAGCTGGGCCTACTCTGGGGCCAACGTCCTGACTTTC.

This clonotype has a handful of counts. The rearrangement joins TRBV6-2 or TRBV6-3 to TRBJ2-2; 12 bases line up with TRBD2. Per the germline V gene, CDR1 is MNHEY and CDR2 is SVGEGT. This CDR3 spans 22 amino acids. With 6 bases clipped from V and 3 bases from J, the junction kept 23 bases outside the gene matches. As DNA, the CDR3 is TGTGCCAGCAGAAAAGTTATGTGGGGGGCGACTAGCGGGAGCACCTACACCGGGGAGCTGTTTTTT. Its translation: CASRKVMWGATSGSTYTGELFF.

V gene TRBV12-3 or TRBV12-4 combines with J gene TRBJ2-1; TRBD1 or TRBD2 may be the D gene (6 bases each). V lost 3 bases, J lost 9 bases, and 15 bases lay in between. The CDR3 length is 14 residues. The CDR3 loop is CASSLTGALGEQFF. DNA for the CDR3: TGTGCCAGCAGTTTGACGGGGGCGCTCGGTGAGCAGTTCTTC.

The sample holds many counts of this clonotype. This chain uses TRBV4-1 with TRBJ2-3; unclear D gene. This CDR3 is 13 amino acids long. Germline V gives CDR1 MGHRA, CDR2 YSYEKL. V lost 0 bases to trimming and J lost 7 bases, with 8 bases between them. The chain's CDR3 is CASSQDRQYTQYF. The CDR3 DNA reads as TGCGCCAGCAGCCAAGACCGGCAGTATACGCAGTATTTT.

This clonotype was seen many times. The gene calls are TRBV11-2 and TRBJ1-2; D call uncertain. The CDR3 runs to 16 residues. V was shortened by 1 base and J by 7 bases, with 19 bases between the two germline ends. Germline V gene lookup returns CDR1 SGHAT and CDR2 FQNNGV. CDR3 nucleotide sequence: TGTGCCAGCAGCTTAGTGGACGGAGGACGTCAATTTGGCTACACCTTC. Translated, it gives CASSLVDGGRQFGYTF.